This is a list of T cell receptor beta chains from one sample in a study of CD8 T cells in ankylosing spondylitis. Each CDR3 protein gets one entry after TCRdb re-called the 5' RACE reads with MiXCR. Here the sample spans roughly 700,000 distinct CDR3 sequences, roughly 19% being singletons. Sequenced input: blood, either unsorted or a sorted T cell fraction (not recorded which). Receptor source: a male donor with ankylosing spondylitis. CDR3s include the opening cysteine and the closing phenylalanine or tryptophan. A D gene is named only where the DNA matches it firmly. The size of a clone is reported for some rows only, either as once, few or many, or as a class for expanded clones.

TRBV5-1	few	TRBJ1-1	TRBD1	CASSSETGGPNTEAFF	TGCGCCAGCAGCTCCGAGACAGGGGGCCCGAACACTGAAGCTTTCTTT
TRBV11-3	-	TRBJ2-7	-	CASSFQGGDSYEQYF	TGTGCCAGCAGCTTTCAGGGGGGAGACTCCTACGAGCAGTACTTC
TRBV2	-	TRBJ1-1	-	CASSSTLETEAFF	TGTGCCAGCAGTTCCACTTTGGAGACTGAAGCTTTCTTT
TRBV25-1	few	TRBJ2-7	TRBD1	CASSESGDRSYEQYF	TGTGCCAGCAGTGAGAGTGGGGACAGGTCCTACGAGCAGTACTTC
TRBV6-2/TRBV6-3	-	TRBJ1-1	-	CASRGSMNTEAFF	TGTGCCAGCAGAGGCTCGATGAACACTGAAGCTTTCTTT
TRBV6-2/TRBV6-3	-	TRBJ2-1	-	CASYRGSSYNEQFF	TGTGCCAGCTACCGGGGCAGCTCCTACAATGAGCAGTTCTTC
TRBV5-1	-	TRBJ1-1	TRBD1	CASSRDSKSHNTEAFF	TGCGCCAGCAGCAGGGACAGTAAGTCCCATAACACTGAAGCTTTCTTT
TRBV5-1	few	TRBJ2-1	TRBD2	CASSLFSGSNNEQFF	TGCGCCAGCAGCTTGTTTAGCGGGAGTAACAATGAGCAGTTCTTC
TRBV5-1	-	TRBJ2-3	TRBD1	CASSSLQGDTDTQYF	TGCGCCAGCAGCTCCTTACAGGGGGACACAGATACGCAGTATTTT
TRBV12-3/TRBV12-4	-	TRBJ2-2	TRBD2	CAICLALAGNPFNTGELFF	TGTGCCATCTGTTTAGCCCTAGCGGGGAACCCGTTCAACACCGGGGAGCTGTTTTTT
TRBV6-2/TRBV6-3	few	TRBJ1-5	-	CASRRGGESNQPQHF	TGTGCCAGCAGGCGGGGGGGCGAGAGCAATCAGCCCCAGCATTTT
TRBV10-3	-	TRBJ2-7	-	CVISESGGGGYEQYF	TGTGTCATCAGTGAGTCGGGAGGAGGGGGCTACGAGCAGTACTTC
TRBV12-3/TRBV12-4	-	TRBJ2-2	-	CASRLKRPDTANTGELFF	TGTGCCAGCAGACTTAAAAGACCGGACACCGCGAACACCGGGGAGCTGTTTTTT
TRBV12-3/TRBV12-4	few	TRBJ2-1	-	CASRQGSNEQFF	TGTGCCAGCCGCCAGGGGTCAAATGAGCAGTTCTTC
TRBV5-1	-	TRBJ1-1	TRBD1	CASSRRTGGDTEAFF	TGCGCCAGCAGCCGCCGGACAGGGGGGGATACTGAAGCTTTCTTT
TRBV7-9	few	TRBJ2-7	-	CASSPWGGFSYEQYF	TGTGCCAGCAGCCCCTGGGGGGGCTTCTCCTACGAGCAGTACTTC
TRBV11-2	few	TRBJ2-2	TRBD2	CASSSRLAGTGELFF	TGTGCCAGCAGTTCCCGACTAGCGGGGACCGGGGAGCTGTTTTTT
TRBV12-3/TRBV12-4	-	TRBJ2-7	-	CASSPSARGYEQYF	TGTGCCAGCAGCCCCTCAGCTCGGGGCTACGAGCAGTACTTC
TRBV28	-	TRBJ1-6	-	CASSLPQDSTNNSPLHF	TGTGCCAGCAGTTTACCTCAGGACAGTACGAATAATTCACCCCTCCACTTT
TRBV4-3	-	TRBJ2-1	TRBD2	CASSQERSGGSFANEQFF	TGCGCCAGCAGCCAAGAACGTAGCGGGGGTTCGTTTGCCAATGAGCAGTTCTTC
TRBV19	-	TRBJ2-7	TRBD2	CASSPAGDFPYEQYF	TGTGCCAGTAGTCCCGCGGGGGACTTTCCGTACGAGCAGTACTTC
TRBV6-5	few	TRBJ2-1	TRBD2	CASGRESEQFF	TGTGCCAGTGGGCGGGAGAGTGAGCAGTTCTTC
TRBV2	-	TRBJ2-7	-	CASRPSGDHRSYEQYF	TGTGCCAGCAGACCCTCCGGAGACCACCGCTCCTACGAGCAGTACTTC
TRBV6-1	few	TRBJ2-7	-	CASRLAGGPSSYEQYF	TGTGCCAGCAGACTAGCAGGGGGGCCATCATCCTACGAGCAGTACTTC
TRBV20-1	-	TRBJ2-7	-	CSAPFPSVGYEQYF	TGCAGTGCGCCCTTTCCTAGCGTCGGCTACGAGCAGTACTTC
TRBV12-3/TRBV12-4	-	TRBJ2-5	-	CASSFGDFFETQYF	TGTGCCAGCAGCTTCGGGGACTTCTTCGAGACCCAGTACTTC
TRBV28	-	TRBJ2-5	TRBD2	CASSSGPPGLAQETQYF	TGTGCCAGCAGTTCCGGACCCCCGGGACTAGCGCAAGAGACCCAGTACTTC
TRBV29-1	-	TRBJ2-7	TRBD1	CSVADREYEQYF	TGCAGCGTCGCAGACAGGGAGTACGAGCAGTACTTC
TRBV14	many	TRBJ2-1	-	CASSPPGNNEQFF	TGTGCCAGCAGCCCTCCCGGGAACAATGAGCAGTTCTTC
TRBV2	few	TRBJ2-7	-	CASTVATGVDEQYF	TGTGCCAGCACAGTAGCCACTGGGGTCGACGAGCAGTACTTC
TRBV10-3	many	TRBJ2-1	-	CAIRDPDIWEQFF	TGTGCCATCAGAGATCCCGATATTTGGGAGCAGTTCTTC
TRBV3-1	-	TRBJ1-5	TRBD1	CASSPKTGATQHF	TGTGCCAGCAGCCCCAAGACAGGGGCCACCCAGCATTTT
TRBV20-1	-	TRBJ2-5	TRBD2	CSALGLAEETQYF	TGCAGTGCGCTAGGACTAGCAGAAGAGACCCAGTACTTC
TRBV20-1	few	TRBJ1-6	-	CSARDPAGRVNSPLHF	TGCAGTGCTAGAGATCCGGCAGGGAGGGTTAATTCACCCCTCCACTTT
TRBV18	-	TRBJ2-7	-	CASSPLQQAEQYF	TGTGCCAGCTCACCACTGCAGCAGGCAGAGCAGTACTTC
TRBV10-3	-	TRBJ2-3	TRBD2	CAIGTSGGSDTQYF	TGTGCCATTGGAACTAGCGGGGGATCAGATACGCAGTATTTT
TRBV6-1	-	TRBJ1-6	-	CASSGRNSYNSPLHF	TGTGCCAGCAGTGGGAGGAACTCCTATAATTCACCCCTCCACTTT
TRBV20-1	-	TRBJ1-1	-	CSARHLAGKMNTEAFF	TGCAGTGCTAGACATTTGGCAGGGAAAATGAACACTGAAGCTTTCTTT
TRBV6-1	many	TRBJ1-4	TRBD1	CASSPDREGEKLFF	TGTGCCAGCAGTCCCGACAGGGAGGGTGAAAAACTGTTTTTT
TRBV5-5	-	TRBJ1-5	-	CASSLGGPYGKNQPQHF	TGTGCCAGCAGCCTAGGCGGACCATACGGGAAAAATCAGCCCCAGCATTTT
TRBV2	once	TRBJ2-1	-	CASSEPGGSYNEQFF	TGTGCCAGCAGTGAACCAGGGGGGTCCTACAATGAGCAGTTCTTC